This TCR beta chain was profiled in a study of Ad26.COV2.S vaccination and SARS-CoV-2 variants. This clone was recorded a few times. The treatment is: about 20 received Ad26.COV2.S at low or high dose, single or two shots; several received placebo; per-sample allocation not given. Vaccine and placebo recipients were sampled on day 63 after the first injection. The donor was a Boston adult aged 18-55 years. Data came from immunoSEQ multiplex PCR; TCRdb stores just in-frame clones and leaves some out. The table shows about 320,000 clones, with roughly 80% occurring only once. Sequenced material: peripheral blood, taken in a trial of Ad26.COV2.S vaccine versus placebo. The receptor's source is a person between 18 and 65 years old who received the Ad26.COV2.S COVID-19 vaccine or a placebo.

The CDR3 loop is CASSLPGYQPQHF. CDR3 DNA sequence: TGTGCCAGCAGCTTACCCGGGTATCAGCCCCAGCATTTT. V gene TRBV7-8 combines with J gene TRBJ1-5; the D is unclear. This CDR3 has 13 residues. Trimming removed 2 bases at V and 5 bases at J, with 7 bases between. CDR1 is SGHVS, CDR2 FQNEAQ, per germline.